The source of this T cell receptor (beta chain) is a study of T cells in tuberculosis. For the study at large: A South African cohort included IGRA-negative adolescents, latently infected IGRA-positive adolescents and adults with active tuberculosis. Samples predate treatment or fall within its first 7 days.

As to this clone: Its specificity is not known.

Points from the study as a whole: Active tuberculosis patients had shorter CDR3-alpha; the beta difference was nonsignificant.

Time point of the sample: new active TB diagnosis, blood taken before or within 7 days of starting treatment. Included patients were adults of at least 18, HIV-seronegative, South African. Sequenced by immunoSEQ multiplex PCR; TCRdb stores in-frame clones only, minus some. The sample carries approximately 46,000 clones, around 96% recorded once. V shed 6 bases and J shed 8 bases, with 23 bases lying between them. The CDR3 loop spans 16 amino acids. From germline, CDR1 is MDHEN and CDR2 SYDVKM. The material sequenced was PBMCs, taken at tuberculosis diagnosis. The V and J genes are TRBV28 and TRBJ2-1; the D gene is possibly TRBD2 (5 bases). The source is an adult with tuberculosis. Here the CDR3 reads CASSGETLSNWDEQFF. The CDR3, as DNA: TGTGCCAGCAGCGGGGAGACTCTCTCTAACTGGGATGAGCAGTTCTTC.